These T cell receptor beta chains were read from a single sample in a study of CD8+ T cells in alopecia areata. Sequenced by immunoSEQ multiplex PCR; TCRdb stores in-frame clones only, minus some. The repertoire includes about 180,000 clones, around half of them detected once, and under 14% sits in the top ten. This sample comprised CD8+ T cells sorted from blood, obtained at week 24, from a patient treated with tofacitinib. Receptor source: a human donor with alopecia areata. CDR3s include the opening cysteine and the closing phenylalanine or tryptophan. D genes are given only for firm matches. A clone size is listed for some rows: how often the clone was seen (once, few, many), or a class if it is expanded.

NA	TRBV11-2	TRBJ2-1	NA	TGTGCCAGCAGCTTACTCCGGGACCCCGGTAAAAAGGAGTACAATGAGCAGTTCTTC	CASSLLRDPGKKEYNEQFF
NA	TRBV9	TRBJ1-4	once	TGTGCCAGCAGCCCCCAGACAGCTAATAATGAAAAACTGTTTTTT	CASSPQTANNEKLFF
TRBD2	TRBV30	TRBJ2-7	NA	TGTGCCTGCGCCTCGGGGGGGCTCTCCTACGAGCAGTACTTC	CACASGGLSYEQYF
NA	TRBV29-1	TRBJ2-7	NA	TGCAGCGTTGACGTCTCCTACGAGCAGTACTTC	CSVDVSYEQYF
TRBD1	TRBV5-1	TRBJ2-7	NA	TGCGCCAGCAGCTCCGGACAGGGTCCCTACGAGCAGTACTTC	CASSSGQGPYEQYF
NA	TRBV7-8	TRBJ1-5	NA	TGTGCCAGCAGCTTAGGGGATCAGCCCCAGCATTTT	CASSLGDQPQHF
TRBD1	TRBV7-8	TRBJ2-7	NA	TGTGCCAGCAGCCATCCGGGACAGGGCACCTACGAGCAGTACTTC	CASSHPGQGTYEQYF
TRBD1	TRBV23-1	TRBJ2-7	NA	TGCGCCAGCAGTGCGGGCGGGACAGGGGGCATCGAGCAGTACTTC	CASSAGGTGGIEQYF
TRBD2	TRBV9	TRBJ2-7	NA	TGTGCCAGCAGCGTGGTAGCGGGGGAGGGCTACGAGCAGTACTTC	CASSVVAGEGYEQYF
NA	TRBV29-1	TRBJ1-2	NA	TGCAGCGTTGATGGGGGAGGTGGCTACACCTTC	CSVDGGGGYTF
NA	TRBV6-5	TRBJ1-1	NA	TGTGCCAGCAGTTACCTACAGGGAGGAAGGACTGAAGCTTTCTTT	CASSYLQGGRTEAFF
NA	TRBV28	TRBJ1-5	NA	TGTGCCAGCAAATTCCAGGGCGGGGTCGGCAATCAGCCCCAGCATTTT	CASKFQGGVGNQPQHF
NA	TRBV2	TRBJ2-7	NA	TGTGCCAGCAGTGAATGGCTTTCCGAGCAGTACTTC	CASSEWLSEQYF
NA	TRBV29-1	TRBJ1-2	NA	TGCAGCGTTGAAGATCTCTTGGGTGATGGCTACACCTTC	CSVEDLLGDGYTF
NA	TRBV14	TRBJ2-3	few	TGTGCCAGCAGCCAAGGGGGCCACACAGATACGCAGTATTTT	CASSQGGHTDTQYF
TRBD1	TRBV4-3	TRBJ1-4	NA	TGCGCCAGCAGCCAAGCGACAGGGGGAGGGAGGGAAAAACTGTTTTTT	CASSQATGGGREKLFF